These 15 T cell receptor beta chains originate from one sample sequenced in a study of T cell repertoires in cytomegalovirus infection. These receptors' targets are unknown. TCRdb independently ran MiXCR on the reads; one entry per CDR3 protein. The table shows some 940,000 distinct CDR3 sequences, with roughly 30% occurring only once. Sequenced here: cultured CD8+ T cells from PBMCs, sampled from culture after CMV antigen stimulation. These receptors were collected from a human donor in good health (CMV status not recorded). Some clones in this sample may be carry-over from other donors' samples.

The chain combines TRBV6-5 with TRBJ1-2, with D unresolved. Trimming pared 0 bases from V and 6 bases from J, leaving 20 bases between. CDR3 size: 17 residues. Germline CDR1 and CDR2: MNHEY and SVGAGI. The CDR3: CASSYSYYILAEDGYTF. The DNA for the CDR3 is TGTGCCAGCAGTTACTCCTACTATATTCTGGCAGAAGATGGCTACACCTTC.

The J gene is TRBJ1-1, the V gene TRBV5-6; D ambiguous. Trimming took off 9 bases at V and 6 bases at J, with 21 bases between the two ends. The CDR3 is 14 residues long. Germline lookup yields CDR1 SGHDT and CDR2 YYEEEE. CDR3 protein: CATRAQGREPEAFF. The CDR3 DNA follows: TGTGCCACCAGAGCGCAAGGCCGGGAACCTGAAGCTTTCTTT.

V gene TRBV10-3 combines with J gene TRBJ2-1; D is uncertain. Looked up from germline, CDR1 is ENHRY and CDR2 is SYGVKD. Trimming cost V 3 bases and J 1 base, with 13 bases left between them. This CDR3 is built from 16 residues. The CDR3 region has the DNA TGTGCCATCAGTGAAGACGTAACTTATTCCTACAATGAGCAGTTCTTC. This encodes CAISEDVTYSYNEQFF.

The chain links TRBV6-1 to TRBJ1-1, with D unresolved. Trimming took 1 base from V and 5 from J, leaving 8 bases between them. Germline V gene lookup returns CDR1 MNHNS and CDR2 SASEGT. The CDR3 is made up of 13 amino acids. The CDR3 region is CASSEDAWTEAFF. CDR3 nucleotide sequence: TGTGCCAGCAGTGAAGACGCGTGGACTGAAGCTTTCTTT.

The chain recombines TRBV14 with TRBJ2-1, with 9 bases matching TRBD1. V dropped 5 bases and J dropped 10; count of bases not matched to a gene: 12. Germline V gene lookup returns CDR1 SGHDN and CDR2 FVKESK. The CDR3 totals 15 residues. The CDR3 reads CASSTPGTGNGEQFF. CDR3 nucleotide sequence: TGTGCCAGCAGCACTCCCGGGACAGGGAATGGGGAGCAGTTCTTC.

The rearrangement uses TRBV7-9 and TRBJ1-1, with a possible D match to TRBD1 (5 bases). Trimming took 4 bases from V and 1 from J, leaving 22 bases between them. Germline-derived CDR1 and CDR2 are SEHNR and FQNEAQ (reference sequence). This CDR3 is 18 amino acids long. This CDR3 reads CASSSPPGRERANTEAFF. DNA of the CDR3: TGTGCCAGCAGCTCACCCCCAGGCAGGGAGAGGGCGAACACTGAAGCTTTCTTT.

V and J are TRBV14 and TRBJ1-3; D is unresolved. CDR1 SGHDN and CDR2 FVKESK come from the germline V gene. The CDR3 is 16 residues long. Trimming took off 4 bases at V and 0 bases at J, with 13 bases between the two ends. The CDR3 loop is CASSPNLPNSGNTIYF. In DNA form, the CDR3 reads TGTGCCAGCAGCCCCAACCTGCCGAACTCTGGAAACACCATATATTTT.

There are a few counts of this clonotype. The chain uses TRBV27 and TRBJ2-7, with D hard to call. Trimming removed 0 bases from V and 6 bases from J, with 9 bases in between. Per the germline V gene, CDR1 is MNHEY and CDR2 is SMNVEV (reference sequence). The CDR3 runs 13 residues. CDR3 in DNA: TGTGCCAGCAGTTTATCCAGGCTCGGCGAGCAGTACGTC. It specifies CASSLSRLGEQYV.

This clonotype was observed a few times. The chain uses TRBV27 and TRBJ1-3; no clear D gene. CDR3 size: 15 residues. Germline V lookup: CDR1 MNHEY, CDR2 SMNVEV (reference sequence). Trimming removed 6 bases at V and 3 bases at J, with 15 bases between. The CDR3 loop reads CASSSSIVGGNTIYF. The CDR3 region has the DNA TGTGCCAGCAGCTCCTCAATTGTCGGTGGAAACACCATATATTTT.

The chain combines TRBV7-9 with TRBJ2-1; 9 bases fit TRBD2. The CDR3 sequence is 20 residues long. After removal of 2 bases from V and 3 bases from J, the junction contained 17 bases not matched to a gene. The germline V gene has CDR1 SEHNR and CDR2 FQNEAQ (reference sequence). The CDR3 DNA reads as TGTGCCAGCAGCTTATATTACTCCCGGCCAGGGCGGGGGGGCTACAATGAGCAGTTCTTC. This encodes CASSLYYSRPGRGGYNEQFF.

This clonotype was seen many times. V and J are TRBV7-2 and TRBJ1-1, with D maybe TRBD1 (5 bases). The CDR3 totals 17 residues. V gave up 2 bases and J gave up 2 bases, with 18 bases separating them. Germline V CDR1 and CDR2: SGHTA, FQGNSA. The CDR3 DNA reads TGTGCCAGCAGCTTAAAACAGAGGGGTTGGGGTAACACTGAAGCTTTCTTT. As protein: CASSLKQRGWGNTEAFF.

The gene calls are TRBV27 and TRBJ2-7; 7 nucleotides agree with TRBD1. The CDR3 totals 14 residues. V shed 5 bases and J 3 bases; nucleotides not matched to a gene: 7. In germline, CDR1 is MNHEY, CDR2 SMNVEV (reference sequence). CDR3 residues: CASSPDRRYYEQYF. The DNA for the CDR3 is TGTGCCAGCAGTCCGGACAGGCGCTACTACGAGCAGTACTTC.

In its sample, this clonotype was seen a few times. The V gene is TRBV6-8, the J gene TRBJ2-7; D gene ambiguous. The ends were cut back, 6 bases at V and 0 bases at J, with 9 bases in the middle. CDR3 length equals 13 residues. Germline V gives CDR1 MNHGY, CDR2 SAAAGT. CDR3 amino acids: CASRYGSSYEQYF. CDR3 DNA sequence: TGTGCCAGCAGGTACGGTTCCTCCTACGAGCAGTACTTC.

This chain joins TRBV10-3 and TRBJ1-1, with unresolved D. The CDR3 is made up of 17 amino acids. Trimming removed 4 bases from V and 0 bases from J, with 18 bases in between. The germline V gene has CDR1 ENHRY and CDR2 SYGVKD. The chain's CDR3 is CAISVKLTDSLNTEAFF. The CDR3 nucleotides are TGTGCCATCAGTGTGAAGTTGACGGATAGTTTGAACACTGAAGCTTTCTTT.

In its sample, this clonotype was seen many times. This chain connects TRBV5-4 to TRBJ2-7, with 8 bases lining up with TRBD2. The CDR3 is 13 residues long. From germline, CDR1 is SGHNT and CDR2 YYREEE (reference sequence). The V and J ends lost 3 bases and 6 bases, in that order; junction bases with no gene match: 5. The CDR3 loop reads CASSSGLAGEQYV. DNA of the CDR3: TGTGCCAGCAGCTCTGGACTAGCTGGCGAGCAGTACGTC.